Presented here are 9 T cell receptor beta chains from one specimen sequenced in a study of regulatory T cells in long-lasting Graves disease. Time point meaning: newly diagnosed GD, antithyroid drugs for less than 3 months. With RNA extracted from PBMCs as input, the TCR library was made. Assembly of TCR beta libraries relied on iRepertoire HTBI primers together with Arm-PCR of CDR3 regions. TCRdb re-called the multiplex PCR reads with MiXCR, one entry per CDR3 protein. The repertoire holds around 400,000 distinct CDR3 sequences, roughly 15% seen once, with roughly 20% in the top ten. Source: peripheral blood mononuclear cells (PBMCs), taken at new diagnosis, from a patient treated with antithyroid drugs. The receptors were gathered from a female donor with Graves disease.

This clonotype was counted ten times or more. V and J are TRBV6-5 and TRBJ1-2; D call uncertain. The germline V gene encodes CDR1 MNHEY and CDR2 SVGAGI. The CDR3 is made up of 15 amino acids. Trimming removed 0 bases at V and 0 bases at J, with 8 bases between. This CDR3 reads CASSYSGSSNYGYTF. The CDR3 DNA is TGTGCCAGCAGTTACTCAGGGTCCTCTAACTATGGCTACACCTTC.

This clonotype appeared many times. This sequence joins TRBV20-1 and TRBJ1-5; 7 bases fit TRBD1. In germline, CDR1 is DFQATT, CDR2 SNEGSKA (reference sequence). V gave up 3 bases and J gave up 3 bases; unmatched junction bases: 5. CDR3 length: 14 amino acids. CDR3 sequence reads: CSASSQGPNQPQHF. The CDR3 region has the DNA TGCAGTGCTAGCTCACAGGGGCCCAATCAGCCCCAGCATTTT.

This chain joins TRBV5-1 and TRBJ1-1, with a weak D call TRBD1 (5 bases). The germline V and J ends were trimmed by 0 bases and 4 bases, with 13 bases remaining between them. Germline V gene data show CDR1 as SGHRS and CDR2 as YFSETQ. This CDR3 has 15 residues. CDR3: CASSLGAAGGTEAFF. CDR3 DNA: TGCGCCAGCAGCTTGGGGGCCGCCGGGGGCACTGAAGCTTTCTTT.

At least ten counts were recorded for this clonotype. This rearrangement joins TRBV19 to TRBJ1-1; possibly TRBD1 for D (6 bases). Trimming removed 3 bases at V and 2 bases at J, with 10 bases between. The CDR3 contains 14 residues. Germline V gives CDR1 LNHDA, CDR2 SQIVND (reference sequence). The DNA of the CDR3 is TGTGCCAGTAGTATCGTCGGGGGCAACACTGAAGCTTTCTTT. Translation: CASSIVGGNTEAFF.

This clonotype was picked up many times. The rearrangement uses TRBV5-5 and TRBJ2-1, with TRBD2 matching 7 bases. Trimming took 3 bases from V and 7 from J; bases not matched to a gene: 16. The germline CDR1 and CDR2 sequences are SGHKS and YYEKEE (reference sequence). CDR3 length: 17 residues. The CDR3 DNA sequence: TGTGCCAGCAGCTCCTCCGGGACTATCCTTATGGCGAATGAGCAGTTCTTC. This codes for CASSSSGTILMANEQFF.

The chain is built from TRBV10-2 and TRBJ2-2; perhaps TRBD1 as D (6 bases). The CDR3 length is 18 residues. Germline loops: CDR1 WSHSY, CDR2 SAAADI. Deletions cut 5 bases from V and 6 bases from J, with 25 bases between. CDR3 protein: CASSPLTFDRLGPGELFF. The DNA for the CDR3 is TGCGCCAGCAGTCCCCTGACCTTCGACAGGTTGGGGCCCGGGGAGCTGTTTTTT.

This clonotype has only a few counts. The rearrangement joins TRBV20-1 to TRBJ1-5; maybe TRBD1 (5 bases). Germline V gene sequence: CDR1 DFQATT, CDR2 SNEGSKA (reference sequence). Trimming took off 3 bases at V and 1 base at J, with 10 bases between the two ends. The CDR3 spans 14 residues. The CDR3 spells CSASREGSNQPQHF. The CDR3 region has the DNA TGCAGTGCTAGCAGGGAGGGGAGCAATCAGCCCCAGCATTTT.

Only a few counts were recorded for this clonotype. The genes are TRBV10-3 and TRBJ1-1; tentative D call: TRBD1 (6 bases). V lost 2 bases to trimming and J lost 2 bases, with 9 bases between them. The CDR3 runs 14 residues. Germline loops: CDR1 ENHRY, CDR2 SYGVKD. The CDR3 bases are TGTGCCATCAGTGAGACAGGGCATAACACTGAAGCTTTCTTT. Residues: CAISETGHNTEAFF.

A remark on this clonotype: A much larger clone lies one base from this, so it may be a read error. This chain connects TRBV7-2 to TRBJ2-1, with TRBD2 matching over 7 bases. V was clipped by 3 bases and J by 10 bases; unmatched bases: 21. CDR1 is SGHTA and CDR2 is FQGNSA in the germline V gene. This CDR3 spans 18 amino acids. DNA for the CDR3: TGTGCCAGCAGCTTGGCCCGGGGGACCGGGAGGAGGACGTACGAGCAGTTCTTC. Translation: CASSLARGTGRRTYEQFF.